This T cell receptor (beta chain) stems from a study of shared clonotypes between healthy human individuals. General study findings and limits: In the sorted subsets, rarefaction showed sequencing was incomplete despite large depth. Donors were few, which limited the genetic and exposure-history diversity represented.

The run depth of the assay was deep. Using immunoSEQ multiplex PCR, the repertoire was profiled, and TCRdb retains in-frame clones only, with some absent. The data hold 2 million to 3 million clones, with approximately 93% observed a single time. The CDR3 covers 16 residues. V gave up 5 bases and J gave up 0 bases, with 16 bases separating them. Germline assignment: CDR1 MNHEY and CDR2 SMNVEV (reference sequence). Notes on this clone: Antigen unknown.

Sequencing was carried out using naive CD4+ T cells from PBMCs. The subset denotes: CD45RA+ positively selected. The chain has TRBV27 and TRBJ1-2, with D perhaps matching TRBD1 (6 bases). The sequence was collected from a man aged 18 to 30 in good health. Some clones in this sample may be carry-over from other donors' samples. The CDR3 protein is CASSPLTGEPNYGYTF. In DNA form, the CDR3 reads TGTGCCAGCAGTCCACTGACAGGAGAACCTAACTATGGCTACACCTTC.